This T cell receptor beta chain was retrieved from a study of cytomegalovirus exposure and HLA in healthy donors (dated by TCRdb to the late 2010s). About the investigation overall: A later analysis indicated that the roughly 130 validation repertoires were generated on the platform also employed for the 720 or so repertoires of the first cohort. The study aimed to test whether cataloging public T cell receptors could reveal signatures of past pathogen exposure. Besides the first cohort of more than 650 subjects, a separate validation cohort made up of over a hundred different subjects was used. To predict cytomegalovirus infection status, the study brought together high-throughput TCR immunosequencing, statistical association of individual TCRs with disease status, and machine learning.

For this clone: Its antigen specificity is not known. No base qualities exist here, and no much larger clone lies one base off it.

The CDR3, cysteine through phenylalanine, is 14 amino acids long. Of the read, only the CDR3 DNA is kept; its 42 bases are in frame from base 1. From a lookup of the germline V gene (reference sequence), CDR1 and CDR2 are MNHEY and SMNVEV. V gives up 2 bases and J gives up 0 bases, and the segment between their germline ends measures 8 bases. Results and caveats for the whole study, not just this receptor: The study listed 170 or so TCR beta chains as associated with cytomegalovirus. Most TCR sequences were seen in very few donors, while some public TCRs were found in many individuals. The classifier was reported to diagnose cytomegalovirus status with high specificity and sensitivity in both the original cohort and the validation cohort. All 120 or so repertoires were used to score co-occurrence in the validation cohort in a later analysis, because that analysis had no HLA typing for the cohort. A few of the identified cytomegalovirus-associated TCR beta chains were confirmed in vitro to be specific for cytomegalovirus antigens. A later analysis found that TCRs clustered in the first cohort also tended to co-occur in the approximately 120 validation repertoires, with approximately 95% of cluster scores above 0. The authors suggested that the approach could potentially be generalized to other disease states and immunological phenotypes.

The donors belonged to the validation cohort of about 110 subjects, which was separate from the approximately 680-subject first cohort. Library construction relied on the immunoSEQ multiplex PCR assay. Per the authors' processing: A statistical classification framework was built for diagnosing cytomegalovirus status from the catalog of TCR beta chain sequences. TCRdb provides this immuneACCESS table in a form limited to in-frame rearrangements. Some clones are lacking; in checked studies, under half of them reflect an unresolved V gene, and why the rest are absent is not known. V, J and clone size reflect that table, while D and trimming were determined from the DNA. Here the sample has 200,000 to 300,000 clones; about nine tenths occur a single time. The leading ten clones occupy 3% to 3.5% of the sample.

This TCR was sampled from a woman aged 30 to 39 in good health and CMV-seronegative. The sample taken for sequencing was PBMCs. This receptor chain uses TRBV27 and TRBJ2-7, with a weak D call of TRBD2 (5 bases match). The CDR3 region has the sequence CASSLAGNSYEQYF. The bases are TGTGCCAGCAGTTTAGCGGGCAACTCCTACGAGCAGTACTTC.